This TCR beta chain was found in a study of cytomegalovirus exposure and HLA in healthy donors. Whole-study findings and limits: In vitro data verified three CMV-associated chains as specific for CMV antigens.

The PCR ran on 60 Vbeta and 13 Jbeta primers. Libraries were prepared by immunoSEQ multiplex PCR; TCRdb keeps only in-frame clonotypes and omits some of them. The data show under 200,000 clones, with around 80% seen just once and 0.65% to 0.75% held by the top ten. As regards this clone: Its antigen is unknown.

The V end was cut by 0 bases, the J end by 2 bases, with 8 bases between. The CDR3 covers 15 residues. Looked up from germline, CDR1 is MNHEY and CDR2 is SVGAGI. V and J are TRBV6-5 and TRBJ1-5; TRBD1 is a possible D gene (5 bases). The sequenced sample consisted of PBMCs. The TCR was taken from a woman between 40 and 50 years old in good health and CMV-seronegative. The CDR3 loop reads CASSYSQTGNQPQHF. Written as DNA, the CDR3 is TGTGCCAGCAGTTACTCCCAGACAGGCAATCAGCCCCAGCATTTT.